This is a list of T cell receptor beta chains from one sample in a study of blood T cell repertoires in COVID-19. Profiling relied on immunoSEQ multiplex PCR, and the TCRdb table lists in-frame clones only, not all of them. The table shows just over 250,000 clones, with approximately 92% occurring only once. The source material was peripheral blood. The receptors here all came from a person aged 18 to 30 with COVID-19, enrolled during active disease. Each CDR3 is given with its conserved first and last residue. The D gene is left open where the match is weak. The size entry is marked missing in some rows and otherwise reads once, few, many or a size class.

j_call d_call v_call clone_size cdr3_nt cdr3_aa
TRBJ2-7 TRBD2 TRBV6-6 - TGTGCCAGCAAGGGGACTAGGGACGAGCAGTACTTC CASKGTRDEQYF
TRBJ2-2 TRBD2 TRBV6-5 - TGTGCCAGCAGGTCCGGGACTAGGAACACCGGGGAGCTGTTTTTT CASRSGTRNTGELFF
TRBJ1-2 TRBD1 TRBV9 - TGTGCCAGCAGCGTAGCACCGACAGGGGTTAACTATGGCTACACCTTC CASSVAPTGVNYGYTF
TRBJ1-4 - TRBV12-3/TRBV12-4 - TGTGCCAGCAGGGCTGAAGGGGAACTGTTTTTT CASRAEGELFF
TRBJ2-3 TRBD2 TRBV6-4 few TGTGCCAGCAGTGATCCCTGGGTGGAGCGGGGGTGCGGGGAAGATACGCAGTATTTT CASSDPWVERGCGEDTQYF
TRBJ2-6 TRBD1 TRBV11-2 - TGTGCCAGCAGCCTTGGACAGGGGGCGGCAGGGGCCAACGTCCTGACTTTC CASSLGQGAAGANVLTF
TRBJ1-5 - TRBV6-5 - TGTGCCAGCAGGCAGGGCCATAGCAATCAGCCCCAGCATTTT CASRQGHSNQPQHF
TRBJ2-1 TRBD2 TRBV10-3 - TGTGCCATCAGTGACTCCGGGACTAGATTCTCCTACAATGAGCAGTTCTTC CAISDSGTRFSYNEQFF
TRBJ1-1 - TRBV5-1 - TGCGCCAGCAGCTTGGAGACAGATGGGAACACTGAAGCTTTCTTT CASSLETDGNTEAFF
TRBJ1-2 - TRBV11-2 - TGTGCCAGCAGCGTTCGACGGGGGGCGGGTGGTGGCTACACCTTC CASSVRRGAGGGYTF
TRBJ2-2 - TRBV14 - TGTGCCAGCAGCCTCTTTTTACAGGGAACCGGGGAGCTGTTTTTT CASSLFLQGTGELFF
TRBJ2-1 - TRBV5-1 - TGCGCCAGCAGCTTGGGGGCTTACAATGAGCAGTTCTTC CASSLGAYNEQFF
TRBJ1-2 - TRBV6-6 - TGTGCCAGCAGTTACGGGCCGGCTGCTAACTATGGCTACACCTTC CASSYGPAANYGYTF
TRBJ2-7 TRBD2 TRBV6-2/TRBV6-3 - TGTGCCAGCAGTTACTCGAGACTAGCGGGAGGCTCCTACGAGCAGTACTTC CASSYSRLAGGSYEQYF
TRBJ1-4 - TRBV2 - TGTGCCAGCAGTGAAGCGCTTCAGGGACTCGGAACTAATGAAAAACTGTTTTTT CASSEALQGLGTNEKLFF
TRBJ2-7 - TRBV5-1 - TGCGCCAGCAGCTTGGAGACAGAATCCTACGAGCAGTACTTC CASSLETESYEQYF
TRBJ2-1 TRBD1 TRBV28 - TGTGCCAGCAGAGGTGGCCCCGGGACAGGGGGGTTCAATGAGCAGTTCTTC CASRGGPGTGGFNEQFF
TRBJ1-4 TRBD1 TRBV7-9 once TGTGCCAGCAGCCCGGATGGTTTGGCAGGGGGCTGGCGGGAAAAACTGTTTTTT CASSPDGLAGGWREKLFF
TRBJ2-7 TRBD2 TRBV2 - TGTGCCAGCAGTGAAGGCGGGAGGGCCGCCCACGAGCAGTACTTC CASSEGGRAAHEQYF
TRBJ2-5 TRBD2 TRBV6-2/TRBV6-3 once TGTGCCAGCAGTTACTGGCGGGAGGTCCAAGAGACCCAGTACTTC CASSYWREVQETQYF
TRBJ2-5 - TRBV9 - TGTGCCAGCAGCGTTGGTGGGAGCGGGACCCAGTACTTC CASSVGGSGTQYF
TRBJ1-2 TRBD1 TRBV6-5 - TGTGCCAGCAGCCGCGGACAGGCGGGCGGCTACACCTTC CASSRGQAGGYTF
TRBJ2-7 TRBD1 TRBV5-1 - TGCGCCAGCAGCTTTGGGACAGGCCCCTCCTACGAGCAGTACTTC CASSFGTGPSYEQYF
TRBJ2-4 - TRBV10-3 - TGTGCCACCTCGGACACAAAAAACATTCAGTACTTC CATSDTKNIQYF
TRBJ2-7 - TRBV6-1 - TGTGCCAGCAGTGATCGGGGGTTGGACGAGCAGTACTTC CASSDRGLDEQYF
TRBJ1-2 - TRBV20-1 - TGCAGTGCTAGAGCGGGGAATGGCTACACCTTC CSARAGNGYTF
TRBJ2-7 - TRBV29-1 - TGCAGCGTTGATACAGGAACTCAGCACGAGCAGTACTTC CSVDTGTQHEQYF
TRBJ2-2 TRBD2 TRBV27 few TGTGCCAGCAGAGGGCTAGCGGGAACCGGGGAGCTGTTTTTT CASRGLAGTGELFF
TRBJ1-5 TRBD1 TRBV5-1 once TGCGCCAGCAGCTTGGGAGGGGGCGGTCAGCCCCAGCATTTT CASSLGGGGQPQHF
TRBJ1-3 - TRBV29-1 - TGCAGCGGCCAATCGGCGGGTGGAAACACCATATATTTT CSGQSAGGNTIYF
TRBJ2-1 - TRBV3-1/TRBV3-2 once TGTGCCAGCAGCCAAGATCGACTTACAGGTACTCAGTTCTTC CASSQDRLTGTQFF
TRBJ2-1 TRBD1 TRBV6-2/TRBV6-3 - TGTGCCAGCAGTTCACAGGGGCCTGACAATGAGCAGTTCTTC CASSSQGPDNEQFF
TRBJ1-3 - TRBV5-1 once TGCGCCAGCAGCAGGACTAGCTCTGGAAACACCATATATTTT CASSRTSSGNTIYF
TRBJ1-3 - TRBV2 - TGTGCCAGCAGTGAAGCGGCAATTAGAAACACCATATATTTT CASSEAAIRNTIYF
TRBJ2-5 - TRBV25-1 - TGTGCCAGCAGTGAAAGGGTGGAGGACGGACAAGAGACCCAGTACTTC CASSERVEDGQETQYF
TRBJ1-4 TRBD1 TRBV18 once TGTGCCAGCTCACCGGGACTACAGGGGGCGCGTGAAAAACTGTTTTTT CASSPGLQGAREKLFF
TRBJ2-7 TRBD2 TRBV5-1 - TGCGCCAGCAGCCTTACTAGCGGCTCCTACGAGCAGTACTTC CASSLTSGSYEQYF
TRBJ1-1 - TRBV6-6 - TGTGCCAGCTTATTGAACACTGAAGCTTTCTTT CASLLNTEAFF
TRBJ1-2 - TRBV28 - TGTGCCAGCACAACCCGAGGGCAGGGGATCCCTAACTATGGCTACACCTTC CASTTRGQGIPNYGYTF
TRBJ2-3 - TRBV28 - TGTGCCAGCAGTTCCCCGCCCTCGACGGGAACAGATACGCAGTATTTT CASSSPPSTGTDTQYF
TRBJ2-7 TRBD1 TRBV27 - TGTGCCAGCAGTGTCCAGGGGGCGCACGAGCAGTACTTC CASSVQGAHEQYF
TRBJ2-3 - TRBV5-1 - TGCGCCAGCAGCTTGGCCCTTAGCACAGATACGCAGTATTTT CASSLALSTDTQYF
TRBJ1-2 - TRBV2 - TGTGCCAGCATCCGGGGAATCTCGAAACTTGGCTACACCTTC CASIRGISKLGYTF
TRBJ2-2 - TRBV19 - TGTGCCAGTGGGGCAGGTGGCACCGGGGAGCTGTTTTTT CASGAGGTGELFF
TRBJ1-3 - TRBV27 - TGTGCCAGCAGTTTATCGATTACGGGTGGAAACACCATATATTTT CASSLSITGGNTIYF
TRBJ1-1 - TRBV24-1 - TGTGCCACCAGCAGGGGCACTGAAGCTTTCTTT CATSRGTEAFF
TRBJ2-7 TRBD1 TRBV11-3 - TGTGCCAGCAGCTCTCAACAGGGGCGGCACGAGCAGTACTTC CASSSQQGRHEQYF
TRBJ1-6 - TRBV5-4 - TGTGCCAGCAGCTTGCAGGTCGACAGATGGAACTCCTATAATTCACCCCTCCACTTT CASSLQVDRWNSYNSPLHF
TRBJ2-2 - TRBV2 - TGTGCCAGCAGTAACCCCCTTGGGGAGGGGGTGGGCACCGGGGAGCTGTTTTTT CASSNPLGEGVGTGELFF
TRBJ2-7 TRBD2 TRBV4-1 - TGCGCCAGCAGCCCCGGACTAGCGGGAGGCCTGAAAGCCTACGAGCAGTACTTC CASSPGLAGGLKAYEQYF
TRBJ2-7 - TRBV4-1 - TGCGCCAGCAGTCAAGATCAAGCCTCCTACGAGCAGTACTTC CASSQDQASYEQYF
TRBJ2-1 TRBD2 TRBV19 - TGTGCCAGTAGTATCCTCGGACTAGCTTCAGGGAATGAGCAGTTCTTC CASSILGLASGNEQFF
TRBJ1-1 TRBD1 TRBV5-1 - TGCGCCAGCAGCGTACCGGGACAGCTCACTGAAGCTTTCTTT CASSVPGQLTEAFF